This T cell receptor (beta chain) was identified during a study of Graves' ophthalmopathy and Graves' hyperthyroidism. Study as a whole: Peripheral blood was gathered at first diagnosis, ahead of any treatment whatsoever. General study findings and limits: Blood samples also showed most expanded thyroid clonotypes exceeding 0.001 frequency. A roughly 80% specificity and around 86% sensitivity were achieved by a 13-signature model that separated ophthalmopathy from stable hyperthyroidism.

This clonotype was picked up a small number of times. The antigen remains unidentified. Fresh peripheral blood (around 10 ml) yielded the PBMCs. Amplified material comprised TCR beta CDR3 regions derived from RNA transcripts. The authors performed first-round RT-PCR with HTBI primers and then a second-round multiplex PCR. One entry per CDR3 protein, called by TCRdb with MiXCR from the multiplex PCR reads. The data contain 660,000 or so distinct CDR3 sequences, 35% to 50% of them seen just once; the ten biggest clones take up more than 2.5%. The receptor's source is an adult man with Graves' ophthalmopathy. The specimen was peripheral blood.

As DNA, the CDR3 is TGTGCCAGCAGGCCAACAGGGTACACTGAAGCTTTCTTT. It codes for CASRPTGYTEAFF. This rearrangement joins TRBV6-1 to TRBJ1-1; D is possibly TRBD1 (6 bases). The CDR3 length is 13 residues. Trimming pared 6 bases from V and 3 bases from J, leaving 11 bases between. CDR1 and CDR2 (germline): MNHNS, SASEGT.